Presented here are 26 T cell receptor beta chains from one specimen sequenced in a study of cytomegalovirus exposure and HLA in healthy donors. PCR involved 60 Vbeta and 13 Jbeta primers. TCRdb keeps only in-frame clones here, not all; method: immunoSEQ multiplex PCR. This repertoire shows about 210,000 clones, 78% found once; its top ten account for 0.45% to 0.5%. Material for sequencing was PBMCs. The receptors were sampled from a boy younger than 18 in good health and CMV-seronegative.

Here the CDR3 reads CASSQDRGPDTQYF. In DNA form, the CDR3 reads TGTGCCAGCAGCCAAGATCGAGGGCCAGATACGCAGTATTTT. This rearrangement joins TRBV4-2 to TRBJ2-3; weak D call: TRBD2 (5 bases). The ends were cut back, 0 bases at V and 4 bases at J, with 8 bases in the middle. The CDR3 length is 14 residues. Germline loops: CDR1 LGHNA, CDR2 YNFKEQ.

The chain employs TRBV7-9 and TRBJ2-2; TRBD2 agrees at 12 bases. The CDR3 spans 15 residues. The V gene's germline CDR1 is SEHNR and CDR2 FQNEAQ (reference sequence). The trim removed 5 bases at V and 7 bases at J, leaving 5 bases unmatched. This CDR3 reads CASSGLAGFGGELFF. CDR3 DNA sequence: TGTGCCAGCAGCGGACTAGCGGGGTTTGGCGGGGAGCTGTTTTTT.

The rearrangement joins TRBV9 to TRBJ2-5; tentative D call: TRBD1 (6 bases). Germline loops: CDR1 SGDLS, CDR2 YYNGEE. Trimming stripped 4 bases from V and 5 bases from J, with 9 bases between. The CDR3 is 12 residues long. CDR3 loop: CASSPQGETQYF. The CDR3 DNA reads as TGTGCCAGCAGCCCCCAGGGGGAGACCCAGTACTTC.

This clone appeared a single time. CDR3 nucleotides: TGTGCCAGCAGCCAAGATCCAACAGCCTTATCCTACAATGAGCAGTTCTTC. The encoded protein is CASSQDPTALSYNEQFF. The V and J genes are TRBV4-2 and TRBJ2-1; D is ambiguous. The CDR3 has 17 residues. With 0 bases removed from V and 1 base from J, the gap between germline ends came to 13 bases. Germline values: CDR1 LGHNA, CDR2 YNFKEQ.

The gene calls are TRBV11-3 and TRBJ2-1; D may be TRBD1 (5 bases). The V gene lost 7 bases and the J gene lost 3 bases, with 7 bases spanning the gap. This CDR3 comprises 12 residues. Germline CDR1 is SGHNT and CDR2 is YENEEA. The CDR3: CASTDSYNEQFF. CDR3 in DNA: TGTGCCAGCACAGACAGCTACAATGAGCAGTTCTTC.

V usage is TRBV11-2 and J usage is TRBJ1-2; 12 bases are shared with TRBD1. CDR3 length equals 18 residues. V lost 1 base, J lost 6 bases, and 12 bases stayed unmatched. Per germline, CDR1 SGHAT and CDR2 FQNNGV. The CDR3 nucleotides are TGTGCCAGCAGCTTAGGCCCCGGGACAGGGGGCTTTATCGATGGCTACACCTTC. Translation: CASSLGPGTGGFIDGYTF.

This clone was picked up a small number of times. V and J are TRBV2 and TRBJ2-7, with TRBD2 matching 14 bases. With V trimmed by 4 bases and J by 1 base, 6 bases remained unmatched. From germline, CDR1 is SNHLY and CDR2 FYNNEI. This CDR3 comprises 17 residues. This CDR3 is CASSGGLAGVRSYEQYF. The CDR3 DNA sequence: TGTGCCAGCAGTGGGGGACTAGCGGGAGTTCGTTCCTACGAGCAGTACTTC.

V and J are TRBV13 and TRBJ2-4, with 13 bases fitting TRBD2. The germline gives CDR1 PRHDT, CDR2 FYEKMQ (reference sequence). With V trimmed by 4 bases and J by 7 bases, 16 bases remained unmatched. The CDR3 sequence is 19 residues long. Here the CDR3 reads CASSSMTSGRRISGNIQYF. The CDR3 DNA follows: TGTGCCAGCAGCTCAATGACTAGCGGGAGGAGGATATCGGGGAACATTCAGTACTTC.

This chain joins TRBV10-3 and TRBJ2-1, with 8 bases that match TRBD1. Germline CDR1 is ENHRY and CDR2 is SYGVKD. The CDR3 loop spans 21 amino acids. Trimming removed 4 bases from V and 5 bases from J; junction bases left unmatched: 25. CDR3 sequence reads: CAISGWGQGATGGRNNNEQFF. CDR3 nucleotides: TGTGCCATCAGTGGTTGGGGCCAAGGGGCCACAGGGGGACGAAATAACAATGAGCAGTTCTTC.

The rearrangement links TRBV5-1 to TRBJ2-7, with 7 bases that match TRBD1. The CDR3 totals 15 residues. V shed 0 bases, J shed 1 base, and the junction held 4 bases outside the gene matches. Germline CDR1 is SGHRS and CDR2 is YFSETQ. CDR3: CASSLGPGGSYEQYF. For the CDR3, the DNA is TGCGCCAGCAGCTTGGGGCCAGGGGGATCCTACGAGCAGTACTTC. Looking up the rest from reference TRBV5-1 and TRBJ2-7 gives the full variable domain: KAGVTQTPRYLIKTRGQQVTLSCSPISGHRSVSWYQQTPGQGLQFLFEYFSETQRNKGNFPGRFSGRQFSNSRSEMNVSTLELGDSALYLCASSLGPGGSYEQYFGPGTRLTVT.

This rearrangement joins TRBV2 to TRBJ1-5; D ambiguous. Germline CDR1 SNHLY, CDR2 FYNNEI. Trimming stripped 7 bases from V and 2 bases from J, with 6 bases between. The length of the CDR3 is 12 residues. CDR3 residues: CASTSGNQPQHF. The CDR3 DNA reads as TGTGCCAGCACCAGCGGCAATCAGCCCCAGCATTTT.

CDR3 DNA: TGTGCCAGCAGTCCACTAGGGACTAGCTGGAATCCGAACACCGGGGAGCTGTTTTTT. This codes for CASSPLGTSWNPNTGELFF. This rearrangement joins TRBV2 to TRBJ2-2; 9 bases are a match to TRBD2. Per germline, CDR1 SNHLY and CDR2 FYNNEI. The CDR3 is 19 residues long. V trimming: 5 bases; J trimming: 0 bases; junction bases outside the gene matches: 13.

The chain combines TRBV10-2 with TRBJ1-5, with a weak D call TRBD1 (5 bases). The V gene's germline CDR1 is WSHSY and CDR2 SAAADI. This CDR3 has 15 amino acids. Trimming removed 0 bases from V and 3 bases from J, with 9 bases in between. The CDR3 nucleotides are TGCGCCAGCAGTGAGTCGGGGGGACTCAATCAGCCCCAGCATTTT. Translating it yields CASSESGGLNQPQHF.

This rearrangement joins TRBV7-9 to TRBJ1-2; TRBD1 is a possible D gene (5 bases). Germline lookup yields CDR1 SEHNR and CDR2 FQNEAQ (reference sequence). V was pared by 1 base and J by 8 bases, with 5 bases between. The CDR3 length is 11 residues. DNA for the CDR3: TGTGCCAGCAGCTTAGAGGGGGGCTACACCTTC. Translated, it gives CASSLEGGYTF.

The chain combines TRBV15 with TRBJ1-1, with a tentative D call TRBD1 (6 bases). CDR3 length equals 15 residues. The germline CDR1 and CDR2 sequences are LNHNV and YYDKDF (reference sequence). Trimming shortened V by 1 base and J by 10 bases, and 19 bases separated the two germline ends. CDR3 loop: CATSRVVQGSEVAFF. The DNA of the CDR3 is TGTGCCACCAGCAGAGTTGTCCAGGGGTCGGAGGTAGCTTTCTTT.

This clone was seen a few times. J is TRBJ2-7 and V is TRBV25-1; TRBD1 matches 7 bases. CDR1 is MGHDK and CDR2 is SYGVNS in the germline V gene. Losses at the gene ends were 4 bases for V and 3 bases for J; bases not matched to a gene: 6. This CDR3 comprises 14 residues. CDR3 residues: CASSARQGYYEQYF. Written as DNA, the CDR3 is TGTGCCAGCAGTGCGAGACAGGGATACTACGAGCAGTACTTC.

The chain has TRBV7-9 and TRBJ2-2; 14 bases are shared with TRBD2. Germline assignment: CDR1 SEHNR and CDR2 FQNEAQ (reference sequence). The V and J ends lost 4 bases and 7 bases, in that order; junction bases with no gene match: 5. This CDR3 comprises 16 residues. The CDR3 DNA is TGTGCCAGCAGCTCGGGACTAGCGGGAGTAATCGGGGAGCTGTTTTTT. Protein: CASSSGLAGVIGELFF.

The J gene is TRBJ2-1, the V gene TRBV9; 10 bases are shared with TRBD1. The CDR3 extends over 15 amino acids. V trimming: 3 bases; J trimming: 8 bases; junction bases outside the gene matches: 8. Germline V gene lookup returns CDR1 SGDLS and CDR2 YYNGEE. CDR3 nucleotide sequence: TGTGCCAGCAGCGATTGGGACAGGGGTATCCATGAGCAGTTCTTC. Protein product: CASSDWDRGIHEQFF.

The chain recombines TRBV9 with TRBJ2-5; tentative D call: TRBD2 (6 bases). Near its end, the DNA agrees better with TRBJ2-7, so the J call may be wrong. The germline V gene encodes CDR1 SGDLS and CDR2 YYNGEE. This CDR3 comprises 16 residues. CDR3 sequence: CASSVAGGQEHYEQYF. The DNA of the CDR3 is TGTGCCAGCAGCGTAGCCGGGGGTCAGGAACATTACGAGCAGTACTTC.

CDR3 sequence: CASTRGINQPQHF. The CDR3, as DNA: TGTGCCAGCACCCGGGGGATCAATCAGCCCCAGCATTTT. The rearrangement uses TRBV6-5 and TRBJ1-5; possibly TRBD1 for D (5 bases). The germline V gene encodes CDR1 MNHEY and CDR2 SVGAGI. The CDR3 sequence is 13 residues long. Between the trimmed V and J ends, which lost 7 bases and 3 bases, there was a span of 10 bases.

This clone was seen a handful of times. The chain uses TRBV7-6 and TRBJ2-7; TRBD2 agrees at 14 bases. Unmatched junction bases numbered 6, after V lost 0 bases and J lost 2 bases. Germline V gives CDR1 SGHVS, CDR2 FNYEAQ. The CDR3 totals 18 residues. CDR3 in amino acids: CASSLAWGLAGETYEQYF. The CDR3 DNA reads TGTGCCAGCAGCTTAGCGTGGGGACTAGCGGGAGAGACCTACGAGCAGTACTTC. The full variable domain, with the rest looked up from reference TRBV7-6 and TRBJ2-7, is GAGVSQSPRYKVTKRGQDVALRCDPISGHVSLYWYRQALGQGPEFLTYFNYEAQQDKSGLPNDRFSAERPEGSISTLTIQRTEQRDSAMYRCASSLAWGLAGETYEQYFGPGTRLTVT.

In its sample, this clone was seen once. The rearrangement uses TRBV6-5 and TRBJ2-3, with D possibly matching TRBD1 (5 bases). CDR1 is MNHEY and CDR2 is SVGAGI in the germline V gene. The CDR3 length is 11 residues. V was clipped by 7 bases and J by 13 bases, with 15 bases between them. CDR3 region: CASTTHRREYF. The CDR3 DNA reads as TGTGCCAGCACCACACACAGGAGAGAGTATTTT.

The chain recombines TRBV23-1 with TRBJ2-7; 8 positions agree with TRBD2. TRBV23-1 has ORF status, its function being uncertain. The junction had 5 bases not matched to a gene; V was cut back by 0 bases and J by 4 bases. The CDR3 covers 15 residues. CDR3 sequence: CASSQSTGGPYEQYF. The DNA for the CDR3 is TGCGCCAGCAGTCAATCGACGGGGGGGCCATACGAGCAGTACTTC.

This sequence joins TRBV9 and TRBJ2-2; 8 bases line up with TRBD1. CDR1 and CDR2 (germline): SGDLS, YYNGEE. The CDR3 totals 14 residues. The V segment lost 9 bases and the J segment 5 bases; nucleotides outside the gene matches: 9. The CDR3 nucleotides read TGTGCCACCCGACGGACAGGGAGTACCGGGGAGCTGTTTTTT. This encodes CATRRTGSTGELFF.

The rearrangement uses TRBV27 and TRBJ2-5; 7 nucleotides align to TRBD1. V lost 8 bases to trimming and J lost 5 bases; unmatched junction nucleotides: 8. This CDR3 region has 13 residues. Germline lookup yields CDR1 MNHEY and CDR2 SMNVEV (reference sequence). The CDR3 coding sequence is TGTGCCAGCCGTAAGACAGGGATCGAGACCCAGTACTTC. Translation: CASRKTGIETQYF.

This clone has just one count. The J gene is TRBJ1-2, the V gene TRBV5-4; 7 bases are a match to TRBD1. Trimming took 1 base from V and 0 from J; bases not matched to a gene: 6. This CDR3 is 16 amino acids long. CDR1 and CDR2 from the germline V gene are SGHNT and YYREEE (reference sequence). In DNA, the CDR3 is TGTGCCAGCAGCTTGCCGGACAGGCGAGCTAACTATGGCTACACCTTC. Translated: CASSLPDRRANYGYTF.